A selection of T cell receptor beta chains follows, all from one sample in a study of immune heterogeneity within non-small cell lung tumors. Using its own MiXCR run on the multiplex PCR reads, TCRdb lists one record per CDR3 protein. Of approximately 9,800 distinct CDR3 sequences listed, 15% to 20% are singletons. Sequences were obtained from lung tumor tissue. The receptors here all came from a man in his forties with non-small cell lung cancer. Each CDR3 is given with its conserved first and last residue. Fields, in order: CDR3 protein, CDR3 DNA, V gene, J gene, D gene, clone size. A D gene is named only where the DNA matches it firmly. Clone size is shown for a subset of rows, as once, few, many or a class of expanded clone.

CASSPGTAKQFF	TGTGCCAGTAGCCCCGGGACGGCCAAGCAGTTCTTC	TRBV19	TRBJ2-1	.	medium-sized
CAISESGRQETQYF	TGTGCCATCAGTGAGTCCGGCAGACAAGAGACCCAGTACTTC	TRBV10-3	TRBJ2-5	.	many
CSARDLTGGRWEQYF	TGCAGTGCTAGAGATCTAACAGGGGGAAGGTGGGAGCAGTACTTC	TRBV20-1	TRBJ2-7	TRBD1	many
CAIGTSGKADTQYF	TGTGCCATAGGGACTAGCGGGAAGGCAGATACGCAGTATTTT	TRBV2	TRBJ2-3	TRBD2	.
CASSAVLENEKLFF	TGTGCCAGCAGTGCGGTCCTGGAGAATGAAAAACTGTTTTTT	TRBV2	TRBJ1-4	.	many
CASRQGQSSDYGYEQYF	TGTGCCAGCCGACAAGGACAGTCTTCCGACTATGGGTACGAGCAGTACTTC	TRBV28	TRBJ2-7	.	medium-sized
CAITRLSRTDGYTF	TGTGCCATCACTCGTCTTAGTAGGACCGATGGCTACACCTTC	TRBV13	TRBJ1-2	.	.
CASAGGFGQPQHF	TGTGCCAGTGCAGGGGGCTTCGGTCAGCCCCAGCATTTT	TRBV19	TRBJ1-5	TRBD1	many
CASSLGLAGTDTQYF	TGTGCCAGCAGCTTAGGACTAGCGGGGACAGATACGCAGTATTTT	TRBV7-3	TRBJ2-3	TRBD2	many
CRVEPHPDTQYF	TGCAGGGTTGAACCTCATCCAGATACGCAGTATTTT	TRBV29-1	TRBJ2-3	.	few
CASSAVGTDTQYF	TGTGCCAGCAGCGCGGTGGGCACAGATACGCAGTATTTT	TRBV7-3	TRBJ2-3	.	many
CASSRFSGSSSYEQYF	TGTGCCAGCAGTCGTTTTAGCGGCTCAAGCTCCTACGAGCAGTACTTC	TRBV7-2	TRBJ2-7	.	many